A single sample is the source of the 15 T cell receptor beta chains below, sequenced in a study of cytomegalovirus exposure and HLA in healthy donors. Vbeta (60) and Jbeta (13) primers were used in the PCR. Some clones are missing from TCRdb's copy, which holds only in-frame ones; the method was immunoSEQ multiplex PCR. The sample lists about 230,000 clones, over 75% occurring once. The sequencing sample was made of PBMCs. These receptors all come from a human donor in good health.

This clone was recorded only once. The V gene is TRBV18, the J gene TRBJ1-1; possible D gene TRBD1, 6 bases. V shed 3 bases and J shed 5 bases, with 16 bases lying between them. This CDR3 spans 15 amino acids. Germline-derived CDR1 and CDR2 are KGHSH and LQKENI. The CDR3 DNA is TGTGCCAGCTCACCTAAGGTTGGGGGCGGGACTGAAGCTTTCTTT. It is translated as CASSPKVGGGTEAFF.

The chain has TRBV2 and TRBJ1-2; D ambiguous. This CDR3 is built from 11 residues. Germline CDR1 SNHLY, CDR2 FYNNEI. V dropped 5 bases and J dropped 4 bases, with 5 bases sitting between them. CDR3: CASSYSYGYTF. The CDR3 nucleotides read TGTGCCAGCAGTTATTCCTATGGCTACACCTTC.

The gene calls are TRBV9 and TRBJ1-4; D is unclear. There are 15 residues in the CDR3. From germline, CDR1 is SGDLS and CDR2 YYNGEE. V dropped 0 bases and J dropped 5 bases, with 11 bases sitting between them. The CDR3 DNA reads as TGTGCCAGCAGCGTAGAATTTTCGGGGAATGAAAAACTGTTTTTT. Translated, it gives CASSVEFSGNEKLFF.

This rearrangement joins TRBV6-6 to TRBJ1-3; unclear D gene. This CDR3 is built from 12 residues. Germline V CDR1 and CDR2: MNHNY, SVGAGI (reference sequence). V gave up 2 bases and J gave up 15 bases, with 14 bases separating them. The CDR3 is CASSYPLGTQYF. The CDR3 DNA is TGTGCCAGCAGTTACCCTCTAGGCACACAATATTTT.

The V and J genes are TRBV28 and TRBJ2-2, with D perhaps TRBD1 (5 bases). CDR1 MDHEN and CDR2 SYDVKM come from the germline V gene. The CDR3 length is 14 residues. V lost 3 bases to trimming and J lost 6 bases, with 11 bases between them. CDR3 sequence: CASSLSQGSGELFF. The CDR3 DNA reads as TGTGCCAGCAGTTTGTCCCAGGGATCCGGGGAGCTGTTTTTT.

J is TRBJ2-7 and V is TRBV7-3, with D perhaps TRBD1 (6 bases). The CDR3 contains 14 residues. V lost 3 bases, J lost 3 bases, and 12 bases lay in between. The germline V gene encodes CDR1 SGHTA and CDR2 FQGTGA. For the CDR3, the DNA is TGTGCCAGCAGCTTGGGCAGGGGATACTACGAGCAGTACTTC. Encoded protein: CASSLGRGYYEQYF.

This clone appeared a single time. The chain combines TRBV4-2 with TRBJ2-3, with D possibly matching TRBD2 (5 bases). The V and J ends lost 0 bases and 6 bases respectively, with 16 bases between them. The CDR3 extends over 16 amino acids. The germline CDR1 and CDR2 sequences are LGHNA and YNFKEQ. The DNA for the CDR3 is TGTGCCAGCAGCCAAGAGCCCGGACGGGATGGGGATACGCAGTATTTT. Amino acids: CASSQEPGRDGDTQYF.

In this sample, this clone turned up once. The CDR3 DNA follows: TGTGCCAGCAGCTCGGGACTAGCGGGTATAATCTACGAGCAGTACTTC. Its protein product is CASSSGLAGIIYEQYF. The chain has TRBV7-9 and TRBJ2-7; the match to TRBD2 covers 12 bases. This CDR3 contains 16 residues. The ends lost 4 bases at V and 3 bases at J; junction bases unmatched: 7. The V gene's germline CDR1 is SEHNR and CDR2 FQNEAQ (reference sequence).

The CDR3 protein is CASSQDSGGISTDTQYF. The CDR3 DNA reads as TGTGCCAGCAGCCAAGATTCGGGCGGGATTAGCACAGATACGCAGTATTTT. The chain uses TRBV4-2 and TRBJ2-3, with D perhaps TRBD2 (6 bases). Per germline, CDR1 LGHNA and CDR2 YNFKEQ. Trimming left V 0 bases short and J 0 bases short, with 13 bases between. The CDR3 runs to 17 residues.

The chain combines TRBV5-1 with TRBJ2-1; D remains unclear. Germline values: CDR1 SGHRS, CDR2 YFSETQ. The V end was cut by 1 base, the J end by 7 bases, with 6 bases between. This CDR3 is built from 12 residues. CDR3 residues: CASSLSRNEQFF. CDR3 DNA: TGCGCCAGCAGCTTGTCCCGGAATGAGCAGTTCTTC.

The V gene is TRBV18, the J gene TRBJ1-1; D is ambiguous. The germline V gene has CDR1 KGHSH and CDR2 LQKENI. The CDR3 extends over 13 amino acids. The V end was cut by 2 bases, the J end by 3 bases, with 7 bases between. As DNA, the CDR3 is TGTGCCAGCTCACCAAACAGTGACACTGAAGCTTTCTTT. This codes for CASSPNSDTEAFF.

This clone turned up a few times. The rearrangement uses TRBV6-1 and TRBJ2-5; 8 bases map to TRBD1. Per germline, CDR1 MNHNS and CDR2 SASEGT. This CDR3 is 15 amino acids long. V lost 0 bases to trimming and J lost 2 bases; unmatched junction nucleotides: 2. CDR3 residues: CASSEATGDQETQYF. The CDR3 DNA is TGTGCCAGCAGTGAAGCGACAGGGGATCAAGAGACCCAGTACTTC.

This rearrangement joins TRBV29-1 to TRBJ1-2, with no clear D. CDR1 is SQVTM, CDR2 ANQGSEA, per germline. The CDR3 runs 14 residues. The ends were cut back, 4 bases at V and 3 bases at J, with 15 bases in the middle. The CDR3 DNA follows: TGCAGCGTTGGCCCCGACCGGCGGGACTATGGCTACACCTTC. Translating it yields CSVGPDRRDYGYTF.

The rearrangement uses TRBV4-3 and TRBJ1-2; TRBD1 might be the D (5 bases). Germline-derived CDR1 and CDR2 are LGHNA and YSLEER. V was trimmed by 1 base and J by 1 base, leaving 10 bases between them. The CDR3 runs 15 residues. CDR3 in amino acids: CASSQVGQGNYGYTF. Here the CDR3 DNA reads TGCGCCAGCAGCCAAGTGGGGCAGGGTAACTATGGCTACACCTTC.

V gene TRBV18 combines with J gene TRBJ2-7, with 9 bases lining up with TRBD2. Germline CDR1 KGHSH, CDR2 LQKENI. The CDR3 sequence is 15 residues long. Trimming at V came to 0 bases and at J to 2 bases, leaving 2 bases not matched to a gene. CDR3 bases: TGTGCCAGCTCACCACCGACTAGCGGTGCCTACGAGCAGTACTTC. Its translation: CASSPPTSGAYEQYF.